This T cell receptor (beta chain) was documented in a study of T cell repertoires in cytomegalovirus infection. Looking at the study overall: From public TCR beta signatures came an indication of both CMV infection and matching HLA type.

Findings and caveats of the study: Carriage of CMV together with the relevant HLA was identifiable through cumulative public TCR beta family frequency. HLA-C-restricted CMV clonotypes gave the most frequent clonotype in two of eight donors.

TCRdb fed the reads into MiXCR, producing one record per CDR3 protein. Altogether hundreds of thousands of distinct CDR3 sequences are present, 20% to 25% being singletons, with the ten largest covering 7.5% to 9%. Germline CDR1 and CDR2: SGHAT and FQNNGV. The junction had 11 bases not matched to a gene; V was cut back by 6 bases and J by 9 bases. The CDR3 runs to 15 residues. As regards this clonotype: Its antigen is not known.

What was sequenced was CD8+ T cells from PBMCs. The V and J genes are TRBV11-2 and TRBJ2-1; 10 bases fit TRBD1. The receptor was derived from a human donor in good health (CMV status not recorded). Some clones in this sample may be carry-over from other donors' samples. DNA for the CDR3: TGTGCCAGCAGATTCCGGGACAGGGGAATATTTGAGCAGTTCTTC. It codes for CASRFRDRGIFEQFF. Full variable domain (rest looked up from reference TRBV11-2 and TRBJ2-1): EAGVAQSPRYKIIEKRQSVAFWCNPISGHATLYWYQQILGQGPKLLIQFQNNGVVDDSQLPKDRFSAERLKGVDSTLKIQPAKLEDSAVYLCASRFRDRGIFEQFFGPGTRLTVL.